This T cell receptor beta chain originates from a study of T-cell memory formation after mild COVID-19. Study-level background: The study found TCR clusters largely donor specific. The study's findings and limits: CD4+ contracting clones lay mainly in CM and EM, CD8+ ones in EMRA.

Only a few counts were recorded for this clonotype. What it binds is unknown. V gave up 4 bases and J gave up 4 bases; unmatched junction bases: 14. This CDR3 has 17 amino acids. Germline lookup yields CDR1 LNHDA and CDR2 SQIVND (reference sequence). TCRdb itself ran the 5' RACE reads through MiXCR, one entry per CDR3 protein. The sample yields hundreds of thousands of distinct CDR3 sequences, roughly 18% seen once. The sequence came from an adult woman who had mild COVID-19 (a few samples of this study predate the infection). Cell type and time point are not known. The V call is TRBV19, the J call TRBJ2-5; 8 bases are a match to TRBD1. The sample taken for sequencing was PBMCs or a T cell subset sorted from them (not recorded which). The CDR3 DNA is TGTGCCAGTAGTAACCTCTTGGCCAGGGGGCTGCGAGAGACCCAGTACTTC. The encoded protein is CASSNLLARGLRETQYF.